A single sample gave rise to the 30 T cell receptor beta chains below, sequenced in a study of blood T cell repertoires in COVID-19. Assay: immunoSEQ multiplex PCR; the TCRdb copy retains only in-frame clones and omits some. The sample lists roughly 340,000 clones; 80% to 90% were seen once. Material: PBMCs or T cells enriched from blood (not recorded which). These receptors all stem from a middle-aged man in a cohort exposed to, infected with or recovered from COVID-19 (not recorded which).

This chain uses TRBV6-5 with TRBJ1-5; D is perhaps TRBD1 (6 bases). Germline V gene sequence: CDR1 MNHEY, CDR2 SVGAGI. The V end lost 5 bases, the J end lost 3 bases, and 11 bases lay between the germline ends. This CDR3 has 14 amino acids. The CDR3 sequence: CASSQQGINQPQHF. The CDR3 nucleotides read TGTGCCAGCAGTCAGCAGGGGATCAATCAGCCCCAGCATTTT.

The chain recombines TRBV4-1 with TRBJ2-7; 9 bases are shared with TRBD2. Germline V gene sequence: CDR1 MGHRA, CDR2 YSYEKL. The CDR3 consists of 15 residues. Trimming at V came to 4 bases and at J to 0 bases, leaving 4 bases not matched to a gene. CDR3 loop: CASSRSSGDSYEQYF. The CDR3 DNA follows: TGCGCCAGCAGCCGGTCTAGCGGGGACTCCTACGAGCAGTACTTC.

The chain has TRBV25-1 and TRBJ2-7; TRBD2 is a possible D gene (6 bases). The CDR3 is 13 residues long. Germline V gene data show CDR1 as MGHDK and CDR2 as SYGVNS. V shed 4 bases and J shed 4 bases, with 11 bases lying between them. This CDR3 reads CASSAGASYEQYF. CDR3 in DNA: TGTGCCAGCAGTGCGGGAGCTTCATACGAGCAGTACTTC.

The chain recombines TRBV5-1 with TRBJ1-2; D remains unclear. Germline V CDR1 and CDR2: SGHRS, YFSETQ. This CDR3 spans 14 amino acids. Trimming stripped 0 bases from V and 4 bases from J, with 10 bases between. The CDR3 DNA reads TGCGCCAGCAGCTTGGGAGGGAATGGCTATGGCTACACCTTC. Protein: CASSLGGNGYGYTF. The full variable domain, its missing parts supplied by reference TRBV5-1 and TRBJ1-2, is KAGVTQTPRYLIKTRGQQVTLSCSPISGHRSVSWYQQTPGQGLQFLFEYFSETQRNKGNFPGRFSGRQFSNSRSEMNVSTLELGDSALYLCASSLGGNGYGYTFGSGTRLTVV.

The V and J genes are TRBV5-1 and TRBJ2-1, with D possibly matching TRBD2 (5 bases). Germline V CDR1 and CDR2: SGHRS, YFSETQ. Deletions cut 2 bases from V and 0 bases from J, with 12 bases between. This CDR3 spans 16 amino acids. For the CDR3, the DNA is TGCGCCAGCAGCTTCCCCGGACTGGGCTCCTACAATGAGCAGTTCTTC. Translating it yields CASSFPGLGSYNEQFF.

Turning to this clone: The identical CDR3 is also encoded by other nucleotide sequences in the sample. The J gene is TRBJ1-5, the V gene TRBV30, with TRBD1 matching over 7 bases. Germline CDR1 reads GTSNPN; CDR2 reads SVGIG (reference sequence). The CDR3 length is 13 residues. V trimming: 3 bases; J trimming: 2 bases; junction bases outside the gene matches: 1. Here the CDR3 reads CAWSGQGNQPQHF. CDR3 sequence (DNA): TGTGCCTGGAGCGGACAGGGCAATCAGCCCCAGCATTTT.

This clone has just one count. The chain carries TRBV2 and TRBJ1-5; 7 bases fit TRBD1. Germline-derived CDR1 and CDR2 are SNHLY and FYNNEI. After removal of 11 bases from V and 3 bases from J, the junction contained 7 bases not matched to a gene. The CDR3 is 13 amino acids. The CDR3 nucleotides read TGTGCCGGGAGACAGGGTCCCAATCAGCCCCAGCATTTT. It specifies CAGRQGPNQPQHF.

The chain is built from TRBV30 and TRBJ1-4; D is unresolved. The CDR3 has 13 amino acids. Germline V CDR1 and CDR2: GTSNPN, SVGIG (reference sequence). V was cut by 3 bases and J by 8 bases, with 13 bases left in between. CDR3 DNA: TGTGCCTGGAGCCCGGGGTTAGAAGAAAAACTGTTTTTT. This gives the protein CAWSPGLEEKLFF.

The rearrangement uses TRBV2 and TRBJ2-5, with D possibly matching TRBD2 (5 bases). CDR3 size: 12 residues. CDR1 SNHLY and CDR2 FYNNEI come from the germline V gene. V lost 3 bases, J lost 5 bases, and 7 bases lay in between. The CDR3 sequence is CASSDRGETQYF. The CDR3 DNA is TGTGCCAGCAGTGATCGGGGTGAGACCCAGTACTTC.

The CDR3: CASSSPRTNEKLFF. CDR3 DNA: TGTGCCAGTAGTTCGCCGAGAACTAATGAAAAACTGTTTTTT. The J gene is TRBJ1-4, the V gene TRBV19; D not certain. Germline CDR1 is LNHDA and CDR2 is SQIVND (reference sequence). The CDR3 totals 14 residues. The V and J ends lost 5 bases and 1 base respectively, with 8 bases between them. The whole variable domain, remainder taken from reference TRBV19 and TRBJ1-4, is DGGITQSPKYLFRKEGQNVTLSCEQNLNHDAMYWYRQDPGQGLRLIYYSQIVNDFQKGDIAEGYSVSREKKESFPLTVTSAQKNPTAFYLCASSSPRTNEKLFFGSGTQLSVL.

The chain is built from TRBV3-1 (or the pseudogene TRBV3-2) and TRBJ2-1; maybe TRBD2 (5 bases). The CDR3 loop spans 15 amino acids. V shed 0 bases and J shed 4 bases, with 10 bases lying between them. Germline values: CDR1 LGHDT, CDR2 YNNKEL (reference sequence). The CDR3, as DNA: TGTGCCAGCAGCCAAGATAGCCCGGGGTACAATGAGCAGTTCTTC. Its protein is CASSQDSPGYNEQFF.

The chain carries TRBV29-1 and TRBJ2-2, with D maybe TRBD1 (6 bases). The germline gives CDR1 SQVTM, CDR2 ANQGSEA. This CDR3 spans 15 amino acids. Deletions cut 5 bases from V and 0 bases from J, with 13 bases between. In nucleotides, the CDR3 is TGCAGCGTTCCTATCCAGGGGACGAACACCGGGGAGCTGTTTTTT. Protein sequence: CSVPIQGTNTGELFF.

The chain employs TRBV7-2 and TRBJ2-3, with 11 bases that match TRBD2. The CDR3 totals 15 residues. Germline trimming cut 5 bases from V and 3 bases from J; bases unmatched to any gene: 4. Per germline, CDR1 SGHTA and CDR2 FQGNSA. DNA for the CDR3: TGTGCCAGCAGCCCAACTAGCGGGAGAACAGATACGCAGTATTTT. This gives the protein CASSPTSGRTDTQYF. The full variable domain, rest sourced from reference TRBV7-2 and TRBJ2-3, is GAGVSQSPSNKVTEKGKDVELRCDPISGHTALYWYRQSLGQGLEFLIYFQGNSAPDKSGLPSDRFSAERTGGSVSTLTIQRTQQEDSAVYLCASSPTSGRTDTQYFGPGTRLTVL.

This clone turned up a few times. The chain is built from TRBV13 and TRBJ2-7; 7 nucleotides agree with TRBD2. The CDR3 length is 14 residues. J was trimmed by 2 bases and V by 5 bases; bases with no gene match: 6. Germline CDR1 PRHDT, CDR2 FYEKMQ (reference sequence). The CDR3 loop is CASSLRTRPYEQYF. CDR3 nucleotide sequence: TGTGCCAGCAGCCTCCGGACTAGGCCCTACGAGCAGTACTTC.

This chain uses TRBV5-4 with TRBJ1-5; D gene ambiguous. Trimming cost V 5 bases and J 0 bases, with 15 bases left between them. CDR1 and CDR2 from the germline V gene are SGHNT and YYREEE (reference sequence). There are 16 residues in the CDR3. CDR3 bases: TGTGCCAGCAGTTCCGCTCCGGGGTATAGCAATCAGCCCCAGCATTTT. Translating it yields CASSSAPGYSNQPQHF.

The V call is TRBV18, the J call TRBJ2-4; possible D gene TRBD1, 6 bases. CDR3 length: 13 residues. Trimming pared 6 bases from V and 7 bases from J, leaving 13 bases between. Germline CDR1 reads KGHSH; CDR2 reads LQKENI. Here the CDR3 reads CASSPDRDNIQYF. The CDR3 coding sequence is TGTGCCAGCTCTCCGGACAGAGACAACATTCAGTACTTC. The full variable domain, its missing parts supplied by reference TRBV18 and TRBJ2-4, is NAGVMQNPRHLVRRRGQEARLRCSPMKGHSHVYWYRQLPEEGLKFMVYLQKENIIDESGMPKERFSAEFPKEGPSILRIQQVVRGDSAAYFCASSPDRDNIQYFGAGTRLSVL.

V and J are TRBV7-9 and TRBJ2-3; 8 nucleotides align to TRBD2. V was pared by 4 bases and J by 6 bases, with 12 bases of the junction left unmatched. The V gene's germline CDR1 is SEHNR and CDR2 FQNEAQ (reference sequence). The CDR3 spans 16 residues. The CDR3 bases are TGTGCCAGCAGCTCGACTCCGGGACTAGGGGTGGATACGCAGTATTTT. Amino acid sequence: CASSSTPGLGVDTQYF.

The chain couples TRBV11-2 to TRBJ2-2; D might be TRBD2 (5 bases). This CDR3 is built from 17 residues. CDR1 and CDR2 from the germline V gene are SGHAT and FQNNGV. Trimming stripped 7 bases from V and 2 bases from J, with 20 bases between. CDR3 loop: CASKLGRWESNTGELFF. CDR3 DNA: TGTGCCAGCAAGTTAGGTCGGTGGGAGAGTAACACCGGGGAGCTGTTTTTT.

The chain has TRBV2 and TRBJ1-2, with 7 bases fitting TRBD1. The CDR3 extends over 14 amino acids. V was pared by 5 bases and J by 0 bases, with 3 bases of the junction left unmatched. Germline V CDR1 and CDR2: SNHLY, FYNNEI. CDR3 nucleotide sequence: TGTGCCAGCAGTCAGGGGGAAGCTAACTATGGCTACACCTTC. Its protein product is CASSQGEANYGYTF.

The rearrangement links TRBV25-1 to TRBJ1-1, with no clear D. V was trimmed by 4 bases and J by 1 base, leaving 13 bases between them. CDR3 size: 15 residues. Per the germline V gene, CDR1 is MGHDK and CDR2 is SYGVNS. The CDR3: CASSAQPGKNTEAFF. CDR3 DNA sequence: TGTGCCAGCAGTGCCCAACCCGGGAAGAACACTGAAGCTTTCTTT.

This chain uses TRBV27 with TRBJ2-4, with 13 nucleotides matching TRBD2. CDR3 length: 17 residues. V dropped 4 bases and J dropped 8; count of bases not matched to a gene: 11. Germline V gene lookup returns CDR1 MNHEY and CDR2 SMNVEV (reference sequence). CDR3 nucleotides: TGTGCCAGCAGTTCTTTCGGACTAGCGGGAGATCGGGACATTCAGTACTTC. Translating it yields CASSSFGLAGDRDIQYF.

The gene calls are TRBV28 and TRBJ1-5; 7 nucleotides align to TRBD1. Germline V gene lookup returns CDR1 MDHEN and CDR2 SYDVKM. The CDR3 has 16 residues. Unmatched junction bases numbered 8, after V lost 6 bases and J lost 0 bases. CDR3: CASRSGTVYSNQPQHF. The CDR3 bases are TGTGCCAGCAGGTCCGGGACAGTCTATAGCAATCAGCCCCAGCATTTT.

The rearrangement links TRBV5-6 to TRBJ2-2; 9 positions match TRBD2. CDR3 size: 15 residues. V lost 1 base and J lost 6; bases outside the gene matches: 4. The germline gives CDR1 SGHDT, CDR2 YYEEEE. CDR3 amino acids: CASSLRAGGPGELFF. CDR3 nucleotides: TGTGCCAGCAGCTTGAGGGCGGGAGGGCCCGGGGAGCTGTTTTTT.

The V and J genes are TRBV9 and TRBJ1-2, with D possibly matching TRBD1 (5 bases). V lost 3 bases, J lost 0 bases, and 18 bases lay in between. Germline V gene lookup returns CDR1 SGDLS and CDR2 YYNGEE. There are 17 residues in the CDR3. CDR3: CASSDRLGSRSNYGYTF. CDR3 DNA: TGTGCCAGCAGCGACAGGTTGGGAAGTAGGTCTAACTATGGCTACACCTTC.

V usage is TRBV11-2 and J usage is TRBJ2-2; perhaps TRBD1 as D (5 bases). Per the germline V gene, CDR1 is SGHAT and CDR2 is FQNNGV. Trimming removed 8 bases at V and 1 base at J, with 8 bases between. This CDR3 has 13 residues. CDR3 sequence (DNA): TGTGCCAGCCACGGACAGAACACCGGGGAGCTGTTTTTT. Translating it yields CASHGQNTGELFF. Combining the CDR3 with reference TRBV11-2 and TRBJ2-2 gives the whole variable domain EAGVAQSPRYKIIEKRQSVAFWCNPISGHATLYWYQQILGQGPKLLIQFQNNGVVDDSQLPKDRFSAERLKGVDSTLKIQPAKLEDSAVYLCASHGQNTGELFFGEGSRLTVL.

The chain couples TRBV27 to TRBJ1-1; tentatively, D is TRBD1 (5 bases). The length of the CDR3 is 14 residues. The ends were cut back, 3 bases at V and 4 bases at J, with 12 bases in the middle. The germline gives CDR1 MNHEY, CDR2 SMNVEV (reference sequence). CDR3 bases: TGTGCCAGCAGTTTTCAAAGGGGCCTCACTGAAGCTTTCTTT. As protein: CASSFQRGLTEAFF.

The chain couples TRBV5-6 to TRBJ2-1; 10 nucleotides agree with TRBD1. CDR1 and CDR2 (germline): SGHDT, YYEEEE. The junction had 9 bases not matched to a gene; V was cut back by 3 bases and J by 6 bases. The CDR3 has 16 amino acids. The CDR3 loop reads CASSYRQGARVNEQFF. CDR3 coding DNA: TGTGCCAGCAGCTATCGACAGGGGGCAAGGGTCAATGAGCAGTTCTTC.

The CDR3 loop is CASSLLLTSGNSYEQYF. CDR3 nucleotide sequence: TGTGCCAGCAGCTTACTATTGACTAGCGGAAACTCCTACGAGCAGTACTTC. The V call is TRBV7-9, the J call TRBJ2-7, with 9 nucleotides matching TRBD2. The CDR3 contains 17 residues. J was trimmed by 0 bases and V by 2 bases; bases with no gene match: 8. Looked up from germline, CDR1 is SEHNR and CDR2 is FQNEAQ (reference sequence).

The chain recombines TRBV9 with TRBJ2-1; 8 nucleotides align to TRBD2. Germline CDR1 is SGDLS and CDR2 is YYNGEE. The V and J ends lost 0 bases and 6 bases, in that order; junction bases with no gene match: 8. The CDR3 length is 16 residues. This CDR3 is CASSVVPGGRGNEQFF. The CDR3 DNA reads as TGTGCCAGCAGCGTAGTTCCGGGAGGGAGGGGCAATGAGCAGTTCTTC.

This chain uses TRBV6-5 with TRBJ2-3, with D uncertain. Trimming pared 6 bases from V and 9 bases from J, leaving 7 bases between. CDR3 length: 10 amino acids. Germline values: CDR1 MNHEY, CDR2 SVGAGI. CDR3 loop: CASSQVTQYF. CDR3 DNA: TGTGCCAGCAGCCAGGTCACGCAGTATTTT.